This TCR beta chain was retrieved from a study of cytomegalovirus exposure and HLA in healthy donors. This CDR3 is 14 amino acids long. Germline-derived CDR1 and CDR2 are LNHDA and SQIVND (reference sequence). V gave up 6 bases and J gave up 8 bases; unmatched junction bases: 8. Remarks on this clone: Its antigen is undetermined.

The method was immunoSEQ multiplex PCR; TCRdb's version includes in-frame clones alone and lacks a portion of them. The data show fewer than 200,000 clones, approximately 86% seen once. Study results and limitations: TCR sequences were mostly rare, though some public TCRs occurred in many donors. Reported results showed that the classifier diagnosed cytomegalovirus status with high specificity and sensitivity.

The chain joins TRBV19 to TRBJ2-2, with 8 bases aligning to TRBD1. The specimen was PBMCs. This clonotype originated in a woman younger than 30 in good health and CMV-seronegative. CDR3 coding DNA: TGTGCCAGTAGCCCAGGGGGCGTTCGAGGGGAGCTGTTTTTT. This gives the protein CASSPGGVRGELFF. The whole variable domain, remainder taken from reference TRBV19 and TRBJ2-2, is DGGITQSPKYLFRKEGQNVTLSCEQNLNHDAMYWYRQDPGQGLRLIYYSQIVNDFQKGDIAEGYSVSREKKESFPLTVTSAQKNPTAFYLCASSPGGVRGELFFGEGSRLTVL.